The rows below give T cell receptor beta chains drawn from one sample of a study of cytomegalovirus exposure and HLA in healthy donors. The table came from immunoSEQ multiplex PCR; TCRdb's copy has only in-frame clones and leaves some out. In total, the table holds fewer than 150,000 clones. Input material: PBMCs. These receptors came from a man between 18 and 35 years old in good health and CMV-seronegative. CDR3s include the opening cysteine and the closing phenylalanine or tryptophan. The D gene is left open where the match is weak.

>TRBV19|TRBD1|TRBJ2-7
TGTGCCAGTAGTGTACTCGGGACAGCCTACGAGCAGTACTTC
CASSVLGTAYEQYF
>TRBV7-9|.|TRBJ2-7
TGTGCCAGCAGCTTAGGGGGCGGAGCCTACGAGCAGTACTTC
CASSLGGGAYEQYF
>TRBV10-1|TRBD1|TRBJ2-1
TGCGCCAGCAGTGAGCAGGACAGGGATGGAGATGAGCAGTTCTTC
CASSEQDRDGDEQFF
>TRBV9|.|TRBJ1-2
TGTGCCAGCAGCTCTTCGGGGGGGAATGGCTACACCTTC
CASSSSGGNGYTF
>TRBV2|TRBD1|TRBJ1-4
TGTGCCAGCAGTGAAGAGGGGACAGCAACTAATGAAAAACTGTTTTTT
CASSEEGTATNEKLFF
>TRBV15|TRBD2|TRBJ2-7
TGTGCCACCAGCAGAGACGGGGGGAGGTCTGGCGAGCAGTACTTC
CATSRDGGRSGEQYF
>TRBV7-2|.|TRBJ2-1
TGTGCCAGCAGCCGCAGGGTTTATGAGCAGTTCTTC
CASSRRVYEQFF
>TRBV6-6|.|TRBJ1-5
TGTGCCAGCAGCCAGAGGAAAGACCCTAGCAATCAGCCCCAGCATTTT
CASSQRKDPSNQPQHF
>TRBV4-1|TRBD2|TRBJ2-5
TGCGCCAGCAGCCAACTCTTTAGCGGGGCCGAGACCCAGTACTTC
CASSQLFSGAETQYF
>TRBV6-1|TRBD1|TRBJ1-2
TGTGCCAGCAGGATGACAGGGCCAAACTATGGCTACACCTTC
CASRMTGPNYGYTF
>TRBV4-1|.|TRBJ1-3
TGCGCCAGCAGCCCTACCAGGCCGGGGGATTCTGGAAACACCATATATTTT
CASSPTRPGDSGNTIYF
>TRBV10-1|TRBD1|TRBJ2-3
TGCGCCAGCGGGGAACAGGGGGCCTATACGCAGTATTTT
CASGEQGAYTQYF
>TRBV29-1|.|TRBJ1-5
TGCAGCGTTGGAGGAGAAAGTCAGCCCCAGCATTTT
CSVGGESQPQHF
>TRBV19|TRBD2|TRBJ2-7
TGTGCCAGTAGCCTAGCGGGACAATATTTCGAGCAGTACTTC
CASSLAGQYFEQYF
>TRBV5-1|.|TRBJ2-5
TGCGCCAGCAGCTTGGAAGGAGGGTTCTCAGAGACCCAGTACTTC
CASSLEGGFSETQYF
>TRBV4-1|.|TRBJ2-1
TGCGCCAGCAGCCAAGATGATTCAGGGCCCTCCTACAATGAGCAGTTCTTC
CASSQDDSGPSYNEQFF
>TRBV6-5|TRBD1|TRBJ1-1
TGTGCCAGCAGCCTCACAGGGGGAGAAGCTTTCTTT
CASSLTGGEAFF
>TRBV27|.|TRBJ1-1
TGTGCCAGCATTCCATGGGTTTCAGGGGAAGCTTTCTTT
CASIPWVSGEAFF
>TRBV6-1|.|TRBJ2-7
TGTGCCAGCAGCCTCAGGGGTTCGCACGAGCAGTACTTC
CASSLRGSHEQYF
>TRBV21-1|.|TRBJ2-1
TGTGCCAGCAGCAAGGGAGATACCAATGAGCAGTTCTTC
CASSKGDTNEQFF
>TRBV5-5|.|TRBJ1-2
TGTGCCAGCAGTCCAGGGGTTGACTACACCTTC
CASSPGVDYTF
>TRBV5-6|TRBD1|TRBJ1-1
TGTGCCAGCAGCCCAACCGGACAGGGGGGCCTACTGAACACTGAAGCTTTCTTT
CASSPTGQGGLLNTEAFF
>TRBV19|.|TRBJ2-6
TGTGCCAGTACCTCCTACTCTGGGGCCAACGTCCTGACTTTC
CASTSYSGANVLTF
>TRBV25-1|.|TRBJ1-3
TGTGCCAGCAGTGTCCAGGCTGGAAACACCATATATTTT
CASSVQAGNTIYF
>TRBV2|TRBD1|TRBJ1-2
TGTGCCAGCAGTCCCGGCCTCAGGGGGCGTCTGTATGGCTACACCTTC
CASSPGLRGRLYGYTF
>TRBV6-1|TRBD2|TRBJ2-7
TGTGCCAGCAGTGCCGGGACTACCTCTTGGGGATACTACGAGCAGTACTTC
CASSAGTTSWGYYEQYF
>TRBV7-2|TRBD2|TRBJ2-5
TGTGCCAGCAGCTTAGGACCCGGGACTAGATCGACCCAGTACTTC
CASSLGPGTRSTQYF
>TRBV28|.|TRBJ2-1
TGTGCCAGCACTACTGGAGGAGGGTACAATGAGCAGTTCTTC
CASTTGGGYNEQFF
>TRBV6-5|.|TRBJ1-2
TGTGCCAGCAGAGACACGGGACTTAACTATGGCTACACCTTC
CASRDTGLNYGYTF
>TRBV18|.|TRBJ1-3
TGTGCCAGCTCACCGCTCCGGGCGGGTGACTCTGGAAACACCATATATTTT
CASSPLRAGDSGNTIYF
>TRBV5-6|TRBD1|TRBJ2-5
TGTGCCAGCATCCAGGGGGCTAGGGGAGAGACCCAGTACTTC
CASIQGARGETQYF
>TRBV4-1|.|TRBJ1-1
TGCGCCAGCAGCCAAGTCCGCCTCCCTAACGGAGCTTTCTTT
CASSQVRLPNGAFF
>TRBV4-1|TRBD1|TRBJ1-5
TGCGCCAGCAGCCAAGGCGGACAGGGCAAGAATCAGCCCCAGCATTTT
CASSQGGQGKNQPQHF
>TRBV11-2|.|TRBJ1-4
TGTGCCAGCAGCTTAATCGGAAGGGAGGAAAAACTGTTTTTT
CASSLIGREEKLFF
>TRBV5-4|.|TRBJ2-1
TGTGCCAGCAGCTTGGGCGAGAATGAGCAGTTCTTC
CASSLGENEQFF
>TRBV7-2|.|TRBJ2-1
TGTGCCAGCAGCTCAAGCCGACTAGTTTCCAATGAGCAGTTCTTC
CASSSSRLVSNEQFF
>TRBV6-5|TRBD1|TRBJ1-2
TGTGCCAGCAGCTATACAGGGGGAGAGGGCTATGGCTACACCTTC
CASSYTGGEGYGYTF
>TRBV4-1|TRBD2|TRBJ2-3
TGCGCCAGCAGCCTACGACTAGCGGGGGATGGAGATACGCAGTATTTT
CASSLRLAGDGDTQYF
>TRBV7-9|.|TRBJ2-7
TGTGCCAGCAGCCTGGGAGTCGGATCGGGGCAGTACTTC
CASSLGVGSGQYF
>TRBV30|TRBD1|TRBJ1-2
TGTGCCTGGGGTTGGGGACAGGGTTATGGCTACACCTTC
CAWGWGQGYGYTF
>TRBV10-3|TRBD2|TRBJ2-7
TGTGCCATCAGACGTGGCAGGGGTGGGACTAGCGGGAGGTTGTCCTACGAGCAGTACTTC
CAIRRGRGGTSGRLSYEQYF
>TRBV5-1|TRBD1|TRBJ2-5
TGCGCCAGCCTATCAGGGGGCGGAGAGACCCAGTACTTC
CASLSGGGETQYF
>TRBV19|TRBD1|TRBJ2-6
TGTGCCAGCTGGACAGGGGTAGGGGCCAACGTCCTGACTTTC
CASWTGVGANVLTF
>TRBV18|TRBD1|TRBJ1-1
TGTGCCAGCTCAGTGGACAGGGGTAAAACTGAAGCTTTCTTT
CASSVDRGKTEAFF
>TRBV10-3|TRBD1|TRBJ1-2
TGTGCCATCAGACCCGGGGACAGGGTGCACTATGGCTACACCTTC
CAIRPGDRVHYGYTF
>TRBV30|TRBD1|TRBJ1-4
TGTGCCTGGGAACCACGACAGGGGGCAGGTAGTGAAAAACTGTTTTTT
CAWEPRQGAGSEKLFF
>TRBV7-9|.|TRBJ2-5
TGTGCCAGCAGCTTAGGCGCGGGGAACCAAGAGACCCAGTACTTC
CASSLGAGNQETQYF
>TRBV14|.|TRBJ2-2
TGTGCCAGCAGCCAAGATAGTCGGAACACCGGGGAGCTGTTTTTT
CASSQDSRNTGELFF
>TRBV9|TRBD2|TRBJ2-7
TGTGCCAGCAGCGTAGCGGGGGGGTATTACCCCTCCGAGCAGTACTTC
CASSVAGGYYPSEQYF
>TRBV30|.|TRBJ1-2
TGTGCCGCCACAACGATGAGGGTAGACTATGGCTACACCTTC
CAATTMRVDYGYTF
>TRBV28|.|TRBJ1-3
TGTGCCAGCAGTCCCGTTCCCAGGGCAAGGCACACCATATATTTT
CASSPVPRARHTIYF
>TRBV9|TRBD2|TRBJ2-2
TGTGCCAGCAGCGACGACGGGACTAGCGTAACCGGGGAGCTGTTTTTT
CASSDDGTSVTGELFF
>TRBV5-1|.|TRBJ2-7
TGCGCCAGCAGCTTGGGGCAGAACCTTCCCTACGAGCAGTACTTC
CASSLGQNLPYEQYF
>TRBV28|TRBD1|TRBJ1-2
TGTGCCAGCAGTTTATGGAGGGACAGGGAGCAAAACTATGGCTACACCTTC
CASSLWRDREQNYGYTF
>TRBV5-1|TRBD1|TRBJ1-1
TGCGCCAGCAGTCGAGGACAGGTTCAGAACACTGAAGCTTTCTTT
CASSRGQVQNTEAFF